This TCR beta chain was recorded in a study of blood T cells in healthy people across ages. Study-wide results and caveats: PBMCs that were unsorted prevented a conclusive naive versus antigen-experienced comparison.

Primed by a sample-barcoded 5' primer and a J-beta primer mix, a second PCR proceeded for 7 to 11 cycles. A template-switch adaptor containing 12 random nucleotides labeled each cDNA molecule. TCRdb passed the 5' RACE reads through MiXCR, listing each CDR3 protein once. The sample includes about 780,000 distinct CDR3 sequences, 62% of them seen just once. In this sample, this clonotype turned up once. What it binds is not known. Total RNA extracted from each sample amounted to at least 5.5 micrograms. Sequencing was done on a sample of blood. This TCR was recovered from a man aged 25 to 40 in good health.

CDR3 DNA sequence: TGTGCCAGCAGCTTAGGGGGGCCGCAGGGTGGCTATGGCTACACCTTC. Amino acid sequence: CASSLGGPQGGYGYTF. The V call is TRBV7-9, the J call TRBJ1-2; D is possibly TRBD1 (6 bases). The CDR3 runs to 16 residues. Trimming pared 1 base from V and 4 bases from J, leaving 16 bases between. From germline, CDR1 is SEHNR and CDR2 FQNEAQ (reference sequence). Combining the CDR3 with reference TRBV7-9 and TRBJ1-2 gives the whole variable domain DTGVSQNPRHKITKRGQNVTFRCDPISEHNRLYWYRQTLGQGPEFLTYFQNEAQLEKSRLLSDRFSAERPKGSFSTLEIQRTEQGDSAMYLCASSLGGPQGGYGYTFGSGTRLTVV.